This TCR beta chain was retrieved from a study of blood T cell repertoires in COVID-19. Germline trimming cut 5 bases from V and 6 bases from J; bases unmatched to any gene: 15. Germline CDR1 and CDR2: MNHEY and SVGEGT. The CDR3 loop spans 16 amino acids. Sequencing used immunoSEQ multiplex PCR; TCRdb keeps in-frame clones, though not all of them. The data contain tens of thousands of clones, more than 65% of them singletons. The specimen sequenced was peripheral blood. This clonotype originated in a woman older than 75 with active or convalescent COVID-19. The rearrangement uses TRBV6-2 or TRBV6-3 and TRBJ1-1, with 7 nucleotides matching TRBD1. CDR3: CASSPYLTGASPEAFF. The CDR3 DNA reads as TGTGCCAGCAGTCCGTACCTAACAGGGGCGAGTCCTGAAGCTTTCTTT.